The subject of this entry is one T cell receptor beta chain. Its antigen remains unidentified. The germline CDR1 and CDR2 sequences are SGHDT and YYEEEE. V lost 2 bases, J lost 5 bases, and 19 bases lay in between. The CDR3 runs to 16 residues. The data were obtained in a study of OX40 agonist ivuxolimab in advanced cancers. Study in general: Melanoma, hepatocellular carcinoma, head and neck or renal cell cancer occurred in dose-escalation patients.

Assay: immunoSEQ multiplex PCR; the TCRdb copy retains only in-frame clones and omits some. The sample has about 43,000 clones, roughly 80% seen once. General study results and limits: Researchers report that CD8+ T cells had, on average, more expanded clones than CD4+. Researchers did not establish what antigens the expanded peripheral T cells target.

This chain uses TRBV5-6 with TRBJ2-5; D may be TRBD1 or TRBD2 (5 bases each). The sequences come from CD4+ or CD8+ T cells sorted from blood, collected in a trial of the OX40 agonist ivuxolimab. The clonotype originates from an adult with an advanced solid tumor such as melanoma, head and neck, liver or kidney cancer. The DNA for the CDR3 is TGTGCCAGCAGCTTTGGGGTACCGGGGCCCGGGGAGACCCAGTACTTC. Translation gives CASSFGVPGPGETQYF.